The 22 T cell receptor beta chains presented below share a single source sample, sequenced in a study of identical twins. TCRdb analysed the 5' RACE reads with MiXCR anew, one entry per CDR3 protein. The sample carries a few hundred thousand distinct CDR3 sequences, roughly 8% recorded once. This same sample was also taken into another study, of yellow fever vaccine responses in identical twins.

The source material was CD8+ T cells sorted from blood. All receptors come from a woman younger than 35 in good health.

This clonotype was seen ten or more times. The V gene is TRBV5-1, the J gene TRBJ2-7; 9 bases fit TRBD1. Germline CDR1 and CDR2: SGHRS and YFSETQ. Trimming cost V 4 bases and J 3 bases; bases outside gene matches: 5. The length of the CDR3 is 14 residues. CDR3 DNA: TGCGCCAGCAGCAACGGACAGGGGATCTACGAGCAGTACTTC. Translating gives CASSNGQGIYEQYF.

This clonotype showed up just a few times. This chain connects TRBV5-1 to TRBJ2-5; 15 bases line up with TRBD2. Germline trimming cut 3 bases from V and 0 bases from J; bases unmatched to any gene: 3. The CDR3 is 17 residues long. Per the germline V gene, CDR1 is SGHRS and CDR2 is YFSETQ. The CDR3 DNA sequence: TGCGCCAGCAGCTGGACTAGCGGGAGGGAATACCAAGAGACCCAGTACTTC. The encoded protein is CASSWTSGREYQETQYF.

This clonotype was detected many times. This chain connects TRBV2 to TRBJ2-5; 9 bases map to TRBD2. The V gene end was trimmed by 1 base and the J gene end by 6 bases; junction bases not matched to a gene: 6. The CDR3 totals 15 residues. Germline V gene data show CDR1 as SNHLY and CDR2 as FYNNEI. The chain's CDR3 is CASSEDVSGGQTQYF. The CDR3 DNA is TGTGCCAGCAGTGAAGATGTTAGCGGGGGCCAGACCCAGTACTTC.

The sample holds a few counts of this clonotype. The rearrangement links TRBV7-2 to TRBJ2-1; 9 nucleotides align to TRBD1. This CDR3 is built from 15 residues. With 2 bases clipped from V and 6 bases from J, the junction kept 5 bases outside the gene matches. The germline V gene has CDR1 SGHTA and CDR2 FQGNSA. In DNA, the CDR3 is TGTGCCAGCAGCTTAAACGGACAGGGGATCAATGAGCAGTTCTTC. Its translation is CASSLNGQGINEQFF.

J is TRBJ2-2 and V is TRBV7-6; a possible D gene is TRBD1 (6 bases). Trimming pared 0 bases from V and 4 bases from J, leaving 12 bases between. Per the germline V gene, CDR1 is SGHVS and CDR2 is FNYEAQ. The CDR3 has 16 amino acids. The CDR3 spells CASSLAQGTGTGELFF. CDR3 sequence (DNA): TGTGCCAGCAGCTTAGCGCAGGGGACGGGCACCGGGGAGCTGTTTTTT. Together with reference TRBV7-6 and TRBJ2-2, the CDR3 gives the full variable domain: GAGVSQSPRYKVTKRGQDVALRCDPISGHVSLYWYRQALGQGPEFLTYFNYEAQQDKSGLPNDRFSAERPEGSISTLTIQRTEQRDSAMYRCASSLAQGTGTGELFFGEGSRLTVL.

This clonotype was counted between two and nine times. This rearrangement joins TRBV7-6 to TRBJ2-7; D may be TRBD1 (7 bases). Germline V lookup: CDR1 SGHVS, CDR2 FNYEAQ. V lost 3 bases and J 1 base, leaving 22 bases between the germline ends. CDR3 length: 18 amino acids. The CDR3 spells CASSFGGGSLGQSYEQYF. The CDR3 DNA is TGTGCCAGCAGCTTCGGTGGGGGGTCCCTGGGACAGTCCTACGAGCAGTACTTC.

In DNA, the CDR3 is TGTGCCAGCAGCCAAGATTTGGGGAGTGAGCAGTTCTTC. Its protein product is CASSQDLGSEQFF. V gene TRBV3-1 combines with J gene TRBJ2-1; tentative D call: TRBD2 (5 bases). This CDR3 has 13 amino acids. Germline V CDR1 and CDR2: LGHDT, YNNKEL (reference sequence). V lost 0 bases to trimming and J lost 9 bases, with 9 bases between them.

In its sample, this clonotype was seen a few times. The rearrangement links TRBV27 to TRBJ2-5; the match to TRBD1 covers 8 bases. This CDR3 has 15 amino acids. The V gene end was trimmed by 3 bases and the J gene end by 3 bases; junction bases not matched to a gene: 6. Germline loops: CDR1 MNHEY, CDR2 SMNVEV (reference sequence). The CDR3 here is CASSFLSGGKETQYF. The CDR3 nucleotides are TGTGCCAGCAGTTTTCTTTCAGGGGGCAAAGAGACCCAGTACTTC.

This clonotype was counted only a few times. This chain connects TRBV4-3 to TRBJ2-7; D perhaps matches TRBD1 (6 bases). Germline values: CDR1 LGHNA, CDR2 YSLEER. This CDR3 is built from 15 residues. V gave up 2 bases and J gave up 0 bases, with 11 bases separating them. CDR3 residues: CASSQTRDISYEQYF. As DNA, the CDR3 is TGCGCCAGCAGCCAAACCCGGGACATCTCCTACGAGCAGTACTTC.

This clonotype was seen ten or more times. The rearrangement uses TRBV29-1 and TRBJ2-3; 9 bases match TRBD2. The trim removed 7 bases at V and 4 bases at J, leaving 18 bases unmatched. The CDR3 runs 17 residues. The germline V gene has CDR1 SQVTM and CDR2 ANQGSEA. CDR3 residues: CSANTGTSGLPPDTQYF. The CDR3 DNA reads as TGCAGCGCAAACACCGGTACTAGCGGGCTCCCTCCAGATACGCAGTATTTT.

The V gene is TRBV29-1, the J gene TRBJ2-1; 13 bases line up with TRBD2. CDR1 and CDR2 (germline): SQVTM, ANQGSEA. The V and J ends lost 6 bases and 1 base, in that order; junction bases with no gene match: 18. There are 20 residues in the CDR3. CDR3 DNA: TGCAGCGTGGCGGGGCTGACTAGCGGGGGGCCGGGGGGGTCCTACAATGAGCAGTTCTTC. This gives the protein CSVAGLTSGGPGGSYNEQFF.

In this sample, this clonotype turned up many times. This chain uses TRBV7-9 with TRBJ1-1; maybe TRBD1 (5 bases). V was trimmed by 5 bases and J by 2 bases, leaving 15 bases between them. This CDR3 is 15 amino acids long. The germline CDR1 and CDR2 sequences are SEHNR and FQNEAQ (reference sequence). As DNA, the CDR3 is TGTGCCAGCAGCCCTTTTGGCGGGGGAAACACTGAAGCTTTCTTT. It specifies CASSPFGGGNTEAFF.

This clonotype appeared once. The V call is TRBV30, the J call TRBJ2-7; tentatively, D is TRBD1 (7 bases). This CDR3 is 13 amino acids long. Germline-derived CDR1 and CDR2 are GTSNPN and SVGIG (reference sequence). CDR3 region: CTYRGTATYEQYF. Here the CDR3 DNA reads TGTACCTACCGCGGGACAGCGACTTACGAGCAGTACTTC.

This clonotype has a handful of counts. The chain combines TRBV7-9 with TRBJ2-6, with D possibly TRBD1 on 6 matching bases. CDR1 and CDR2 from the germline V gene are SEHNR and FQNEAQ (reference sequence). Trimming pared 11 bases from V and 0 bases from J, leaving 17 bases between. The CDR3 runs 16 residues. The CDR3 DNA is TGTGCCGGAATAGGACAGTCAAGCTCTGGGGCCAACGTCCTGACTTTC. Translation: CAGIGQSSSGANVLTF.

The table lists this clonotype with many counts. The chain recombines TRBV6-5 with TRBJ2-1; TRBD2 agrees at 13 bases. The CDR3 extends over 15 amino acids. Unmatched junction bases numbered 5, after V lost 5 bases and J lost 7 bases. The V gene's germline CDR1 is MNHEY and CDR2 SVGAGI. This CDR3 is CASSPPGLAGNEQFF. CDR3 DNA sequence: TGTGCCAGCAGTCCCCCGGGACTAGCGGGGAATGAGCAGTTCTTC.

J is TRBJ2-3 and V is TRBV12-3 or TRBV12-4; TRBD2 is a possible D gene (5 bases). The ends were cut back, 7 bases at V and 6 bases at J, with 17 bases in the middle. This CDR3 spans 14 amino acids. The CDR3 here is CASMVRSRGDTQYF. DNA of the CDR3: TGTGCCAGCATGGTGCGGTCCCGCGGGGATACGCAGTATTTT.

The chain joins TRBV6-2 or TRBV6-3 to TRBJ2-1, with 8 nucleotides matching TRBD2. Germline loops: CDR1 MNHEY, CDR2 SVGEGT. The CDR3 runs 14 residues. V gave up 6 bases and J gave up 8 bases; unmatched junction bases: 9. The CDR3 region is CASSQTEREHEQFF. CDR3 nucleotides: TGTGCCAGCAGCCAGACGGAGCGGGAGCATGAGCAGTTCTTC.

This clonotype was seen a few times. The genes are TRBV28 and TRBJ2-7, with 10 bases that match TRBD1. V dropped 1 base and J dropped 7; count of bases not matched to a gene: 7. The CDR3 runs 15 residues. CDR1 is MDHEN, CDR2 SYDVKM, per germline. CDR3 in DNA: TGTGCCAGCAGTTTATCAGACAGGGGGCTGGGAGAGCAGTACTTC. It yields the protein CASSLSDRGLGEQYF.

This clonotype was counted only a few times. The V call is TRBV28, the J call TRBJ2-5, with D hard to call. Trimming cost V 10 bases and J 0 bases, with 3 bases left between them. This CDR3 comprises 10 residues. Germline lookup yields CDR1 MDHEN and CDR2 SYDVKM. DNA for the CDR3: TGTGCCACGTACCAAGAGACCCAGTACTTC. Translation: CATYQETQYF.

The CDR3 is CAISEGPIGDEQFF. DNA of the CDR3: TGTGCCATCAGTGAGGGTCCTATAGGGGATGAGCAGTTCTTC. The chain recombines TRBV10-3 with TRBJ2-1, with D possibly being TRBD1 (5 bases). V lost 2 bases, J lost 8 bases, and 13 bases lay in between. This CDR3 has 14 amino acids. CDR1 and CDR2 (germline): ENHRY, SYGVKD.

The rearrangement joins TRBV28 to TRBJ2-7, with TRBD1 identical over 7 bases. Looked up from germline, CDR1 is MDHEN and CDR2 is SYDVKM. This CDR3 comprises 16 residues. V lost 5 bases to trimming and J lost 0 bases; unmatched junction nucleotides: 10. The CDR3 DNA is TGTGCCAGCAGTCCCATCGTCAGGGGGAGCTCCTACGAGCAGTACTTC. Translation gives CASSPIVRGSSYEQYF.

Only a few counts were recorded for this clonotype. This chain connects TRBV5-1 to TRBJ2-3; D is unclear. V shed 3 bases and J shed 4 bases, with 18 bases lying between them. Germline V gives CDR1 SGHRS, CDR2 YFSETQ. CDR3 size: 16 residues. CDR3 loop: CASSSGPQMDPDTQYF. The DNA for the CDR3 is TGCGCCAGCAGCTCGGGCCCCCAGATGGACCCAGATACGCAGTATTTT.